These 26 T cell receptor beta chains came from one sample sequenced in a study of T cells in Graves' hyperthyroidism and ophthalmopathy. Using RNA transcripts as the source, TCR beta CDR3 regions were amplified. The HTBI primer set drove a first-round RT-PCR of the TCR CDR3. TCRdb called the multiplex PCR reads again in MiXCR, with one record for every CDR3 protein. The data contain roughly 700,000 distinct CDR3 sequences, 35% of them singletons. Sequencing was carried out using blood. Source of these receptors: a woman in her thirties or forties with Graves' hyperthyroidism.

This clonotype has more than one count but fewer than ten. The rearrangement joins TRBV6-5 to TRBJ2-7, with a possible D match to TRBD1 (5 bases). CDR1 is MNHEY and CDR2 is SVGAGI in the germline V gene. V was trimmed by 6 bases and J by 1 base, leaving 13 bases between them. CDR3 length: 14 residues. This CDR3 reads CASSPDSPSYEQYF. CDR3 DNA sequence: TGTGCCAGCAGCCCTGACAGCCCTTCCTACGAGCAGTACTTC.

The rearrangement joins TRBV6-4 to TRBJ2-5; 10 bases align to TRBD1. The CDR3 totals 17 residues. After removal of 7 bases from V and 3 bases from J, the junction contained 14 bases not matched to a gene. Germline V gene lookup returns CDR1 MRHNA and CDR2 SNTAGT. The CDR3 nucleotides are TGTGCCAGCACCCTTTCGGACAGGGGGTCCCCTAAAGAGACCCAGTACTTC. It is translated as CASTLSDRGSPKETQYF.

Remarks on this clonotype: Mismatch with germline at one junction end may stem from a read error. The CDR3 is CSARAGQGFGTGAFF. CDR3 nucleotide sequence: TGCAGTGCTAGAGCGGGACAGGGTTTCGGCACTGGAGCTTTCTTT. The rearrangement joins TRBV20-1 to TRBJ1-1; 9 nucleotides line up with TRBD1. CDR3 length: 15 amino acids. Germline V gene sequence: CDR1 DFQATT, CDR2 SNEGSKA (reference sequence).

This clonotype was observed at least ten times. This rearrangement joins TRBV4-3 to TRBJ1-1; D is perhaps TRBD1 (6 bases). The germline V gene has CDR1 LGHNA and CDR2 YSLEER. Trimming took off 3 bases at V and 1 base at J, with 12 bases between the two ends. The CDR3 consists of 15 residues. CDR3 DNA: TGCGCCAGCAGCCAGAGGGGGAACAAGAACACTGAAGCTTTCTTT. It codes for CASSQRGNKNTEAFF.

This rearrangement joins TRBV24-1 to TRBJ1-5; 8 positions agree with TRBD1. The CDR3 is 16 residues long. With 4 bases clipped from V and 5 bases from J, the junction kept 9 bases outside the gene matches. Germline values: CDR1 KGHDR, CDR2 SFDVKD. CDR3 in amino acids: CATSETGTGVDQPQHF. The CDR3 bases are TGTGCCACCAGTGAGACAGGGACAGGTGTGGATCAGCCCCAGCATTTT.

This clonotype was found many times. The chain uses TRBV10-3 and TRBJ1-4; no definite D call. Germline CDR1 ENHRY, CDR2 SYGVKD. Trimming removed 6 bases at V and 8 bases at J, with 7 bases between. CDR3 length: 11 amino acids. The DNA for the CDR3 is TGTGCCATCAGCGCGGCCGAAAAACTGTTTTTT. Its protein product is CAISAAEKLFF.

CDR3 protein: CASTAGFWDEQYF. CDR3 DNA: TGTGCCAGCACCGCGGGTTTTTGGGACGAGCAGTACTTC. The chain has TRBV7-2 and TRBJ2-7; D is possibly TRBD2 (5 bases). CDR3 length: 13 amino acids. Germline CDR1 is SGHTA and CDR2 is FQGNSA. V was cut by 7 bases and J by 5 bases, with 15 bases left in between.

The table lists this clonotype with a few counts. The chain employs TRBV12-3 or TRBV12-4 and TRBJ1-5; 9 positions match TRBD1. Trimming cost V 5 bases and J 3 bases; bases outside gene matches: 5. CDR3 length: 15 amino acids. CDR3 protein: CASSKGQGFNQPQHF. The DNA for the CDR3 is TGTGCCAGCAGTAAGGGACAGGGTTTCAATCAGCCCCAGCATTTT.

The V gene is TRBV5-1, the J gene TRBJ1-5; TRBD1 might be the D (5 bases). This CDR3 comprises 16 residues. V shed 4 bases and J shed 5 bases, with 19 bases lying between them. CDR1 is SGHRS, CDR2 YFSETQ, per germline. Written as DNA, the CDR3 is TGCGCCAGCAGCCAAGATGGGGGATTGGGCGATCAGCCCCAGCATTTT. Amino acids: CASSQDGGLGDQPQHF. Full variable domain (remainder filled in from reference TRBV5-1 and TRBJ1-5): KAGVTQTPRYLIKTRGQQVTLSCSPISGHRSVSWYQQTPGQGLQFLFEYFSETQRNKGNFPGRFSGRQFSNSRSEMNVSTLELGDSALYLCASSQDGGLGDQPQHFGDGTRLSIL.

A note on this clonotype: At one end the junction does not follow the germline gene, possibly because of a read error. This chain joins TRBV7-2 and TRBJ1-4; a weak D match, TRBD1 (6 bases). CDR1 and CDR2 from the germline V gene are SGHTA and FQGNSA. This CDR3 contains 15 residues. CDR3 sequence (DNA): TGTGCCGGCAGCTTTCCCACTGGAGGGGGTGAAAAACTGTTTTTT. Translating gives CAGSFPTGGGEKLFF.

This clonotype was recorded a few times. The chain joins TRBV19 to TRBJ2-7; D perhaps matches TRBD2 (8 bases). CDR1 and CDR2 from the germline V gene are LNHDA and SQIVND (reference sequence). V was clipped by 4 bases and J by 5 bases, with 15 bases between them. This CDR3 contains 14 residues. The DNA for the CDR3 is TGTGCCAGTAGTAACGGGGGGGACAGCCACGAGCAGTACTTC. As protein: CASSNGGDSHEQYF.

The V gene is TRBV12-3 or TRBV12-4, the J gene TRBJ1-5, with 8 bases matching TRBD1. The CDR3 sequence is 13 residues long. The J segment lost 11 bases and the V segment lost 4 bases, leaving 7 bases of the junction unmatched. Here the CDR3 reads CASSYQGAETQHF. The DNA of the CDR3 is TGTGCCAGCAGTTACCAGGGGGCGGAGACCCAGCATTTT.

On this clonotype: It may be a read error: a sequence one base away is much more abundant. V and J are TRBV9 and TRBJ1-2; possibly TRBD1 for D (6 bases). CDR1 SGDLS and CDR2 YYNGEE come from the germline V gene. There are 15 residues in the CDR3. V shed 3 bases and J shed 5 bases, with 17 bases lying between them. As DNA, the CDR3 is TGTGCCAGCAGCGGACGACAGGAGAAGGAGTATGGCTACACCTTC. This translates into CASSGRQEKEYGYTF.

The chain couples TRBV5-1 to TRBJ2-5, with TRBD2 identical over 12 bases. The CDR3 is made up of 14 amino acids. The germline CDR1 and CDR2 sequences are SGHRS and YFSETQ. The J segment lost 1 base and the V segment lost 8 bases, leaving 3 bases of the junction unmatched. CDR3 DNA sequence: TGCGCCAGTCGACTAGCGGGGGTCCAAGAGACCCAGTACTTC. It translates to CASRLAGVQETQYF.

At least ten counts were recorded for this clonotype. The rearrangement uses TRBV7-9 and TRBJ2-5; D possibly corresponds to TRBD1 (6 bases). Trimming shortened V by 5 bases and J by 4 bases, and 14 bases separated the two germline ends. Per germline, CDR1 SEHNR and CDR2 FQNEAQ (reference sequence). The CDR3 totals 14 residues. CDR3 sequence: CASSRTGTRETQYF. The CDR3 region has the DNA TGTGCCAGCAGCCGGACCGGGACAAGAGAGACCCAGTACTTC.

The CDR3 loop is CASSHGTGGLWEQYF. CDR3 nucleotides: TGCGCCAGCAGCCATGGGACAGGGGGCCTCTGGGAGCAGTACTTC. The chain has TRBV4-1 and TRBJ2-7; 12 bases match TRBD1. The CDR3 has 15 amino acids. The V gene's germline CDR1 is MGHRA and CDR2 YSYEKL. Germline trimming cut 3 bases from V and 7 bases from J; bases unmatched to any gene: 7.

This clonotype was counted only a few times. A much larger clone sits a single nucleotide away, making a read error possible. The CDR3 region is CASTLAGGYNEQYF. CDR3 nucleotide sequence: TGCGCCAGCACTTTAGCGGGGGGCTACAATGAGCAGTACTTC. The chain combines TRBV5-1 with TRBJ2-7, with 10 bases fitting TRBD2. The CDR3 is 14 amino acids. Germline V gene data show CDR1 as SGHRS and CDR2 as YFSETQ. After removal of 6 bases from V and 7 bases from J, the junction contained 10 bases not matched to a gene.

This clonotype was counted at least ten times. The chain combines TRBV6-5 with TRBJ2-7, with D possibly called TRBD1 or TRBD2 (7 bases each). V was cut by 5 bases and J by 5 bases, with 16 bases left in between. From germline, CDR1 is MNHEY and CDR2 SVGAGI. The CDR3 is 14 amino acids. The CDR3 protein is CASSALQGRDEQYF. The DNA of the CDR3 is TGTGCCAGCAGTGCCTTACAGGGGAGGGACGAGCAGTACTTC.

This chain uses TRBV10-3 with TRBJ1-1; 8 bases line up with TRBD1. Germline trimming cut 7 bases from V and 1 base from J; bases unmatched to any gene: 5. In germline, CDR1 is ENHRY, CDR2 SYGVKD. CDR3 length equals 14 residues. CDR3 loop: CAITSGQGNTEAFF. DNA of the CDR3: TGTGCCATCACCTCAGGACAGGGGAACACTGAAGCTTTCTTT.

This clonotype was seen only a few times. The CDR3 loop reads CASSEPGQGGTEAFF. CDR3 in DNA: TGCGCCAGCAGTGAGCCGGGACAGGGAGGGACTGAAGCTTTCTTT. The chain recombines TRBV10-1 with TRBJ1-1; 9 positions match TRBD1. The CDR3 length is 15 residues. Germline V gene lookup returns CDR1 WNHNN and CDR2 SYGVQD (reference sequence). Trimming took 2 bases from V and 5 from J; bases not matched to a gene: 6.

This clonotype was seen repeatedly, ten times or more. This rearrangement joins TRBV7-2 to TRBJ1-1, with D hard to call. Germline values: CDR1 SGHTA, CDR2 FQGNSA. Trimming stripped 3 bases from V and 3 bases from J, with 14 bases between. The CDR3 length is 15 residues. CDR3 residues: CASSFLGIRDTEAFF. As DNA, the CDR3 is TGTGCCAGCAGCTTCCTGGGCATTCGGGACACTGAAGCTTTCTTT.

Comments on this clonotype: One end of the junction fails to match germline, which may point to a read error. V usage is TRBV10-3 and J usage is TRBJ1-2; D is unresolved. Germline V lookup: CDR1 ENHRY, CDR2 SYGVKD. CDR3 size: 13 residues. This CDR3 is CATSEARFYGYTF. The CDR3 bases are TGTGCCACCAGTGAGGCCAGGTTCTATGGCTACACCTTC.

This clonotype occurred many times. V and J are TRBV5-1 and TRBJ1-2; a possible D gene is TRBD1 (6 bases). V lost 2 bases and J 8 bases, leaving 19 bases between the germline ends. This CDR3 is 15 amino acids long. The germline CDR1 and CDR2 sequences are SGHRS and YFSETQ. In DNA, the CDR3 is TGCGCCAGCAGCTTCAAGGGGGATACCCCTTTCGGCTACACCTTC. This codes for CASSFKGDTPFGYTF.

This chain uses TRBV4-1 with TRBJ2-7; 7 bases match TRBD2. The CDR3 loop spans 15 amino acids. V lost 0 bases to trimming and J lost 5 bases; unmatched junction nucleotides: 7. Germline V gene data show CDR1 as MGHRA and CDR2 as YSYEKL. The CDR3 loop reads CASSQDLAGVNEQYF. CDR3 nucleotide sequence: TGCGCCAGCAGCCAAGACTTGGCGGGAGTGAACGAGCAGTACTTC.

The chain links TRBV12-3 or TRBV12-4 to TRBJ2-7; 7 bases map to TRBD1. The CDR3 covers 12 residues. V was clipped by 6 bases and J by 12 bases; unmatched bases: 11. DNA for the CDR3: TGTGCCAGCAGCACGGGACAGTCTTCAAGGTACTTC. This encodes CASSTGQSSRYF.

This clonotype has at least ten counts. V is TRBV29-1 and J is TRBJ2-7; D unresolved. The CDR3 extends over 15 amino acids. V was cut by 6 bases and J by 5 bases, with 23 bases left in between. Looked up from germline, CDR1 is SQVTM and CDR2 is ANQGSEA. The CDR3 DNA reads TGCAGCGTGGTCGCGGACGGCCGTTATATCGACGAGCAGTACTTC. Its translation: CSVVADGRYIDEQYF.